This TCR beta chain was recorded in a study of T cells after yellow fever vaccination. Notes on the study in general: Reappearance after the booster was observed for most primary-vaccination clones (about 96% CD4, just over 85% CD8).

The sample holds a few counts of this clonotype. What it binds is unknown. Germline CDR1 and CDR2: MNHEY and SVGAGI. The V end lost 2 bases, the J end lost 4 bases, and 14 bases lay between the germline ends. This CDR3 has 15 amino acids. From the 5' RACE reads, TCRdb called clonotypes with MiXCR, one entry per CDR3 protein. The repertoire holds about 300,000 distinct CDR3 sequences, 6.8% seen once, with 15% to 20% in the top ten. This sample comprised PBMCs, obtained about 41 days after the first yellow fever vaccination. The gene calls are TRBV6-5 and TRBJ1-1, with TRBD1 as a possible D gene (6 bases). This sequence was found in a man aged 18 to 35 who received the YFV17D yellow fever vaccine. The CDR3 DNA reads TGTGCCAGCAGTTACAAGGGAGGGGGGGGCACTGAAGCTTTCTTT. It translates to CASSYKGGGGTEAFF.